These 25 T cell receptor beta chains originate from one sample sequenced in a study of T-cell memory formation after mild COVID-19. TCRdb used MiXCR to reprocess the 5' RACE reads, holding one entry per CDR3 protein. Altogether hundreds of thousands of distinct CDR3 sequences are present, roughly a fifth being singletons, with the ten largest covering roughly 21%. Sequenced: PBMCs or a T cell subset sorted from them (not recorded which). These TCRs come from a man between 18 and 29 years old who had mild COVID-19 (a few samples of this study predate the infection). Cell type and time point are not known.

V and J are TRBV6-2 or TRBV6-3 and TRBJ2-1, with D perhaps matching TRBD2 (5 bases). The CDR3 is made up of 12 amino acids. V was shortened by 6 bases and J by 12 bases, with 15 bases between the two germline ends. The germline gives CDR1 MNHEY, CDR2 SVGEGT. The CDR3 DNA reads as TGTGCCAGCAGAGGACTTACCCCGGGGCAGTTCTTC. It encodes CASRGLTPGQFF.

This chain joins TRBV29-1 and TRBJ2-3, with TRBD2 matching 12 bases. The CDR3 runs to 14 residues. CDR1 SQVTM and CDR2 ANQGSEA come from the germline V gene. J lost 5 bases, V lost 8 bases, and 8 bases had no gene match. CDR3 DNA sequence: TGCAGCTTACGACTAGCGGGGGTGGAAGATACGCAGTATTTT. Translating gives CSLRLAGVEDTQYF.

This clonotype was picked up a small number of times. The CDR3 reads CASSRNRGLGYTF. DNA for the CDR3: TGTGCCAGCAGCCGTAACAGGGGCCTCGGCTACACCTTC. The chain couples TRBV5-6 to TRBJ1-2, with 7 bases fitting TRBD1. With 4 bases clipped from V and 8 bases from J, the junction kept 8 bases outside the gene matches. This CDR3 is 13 amino acids long. CDR1 and CDR2 from the germline V gene are SGHDT and YYEEEE. Filled out from reference TRBV5-6 and TRBJ1-2, the complete variable domain reads DAGVTQSPTHLIKTRGQQVTLRCSPKSGHDTVSWYQQALGQGPQFIFQYYEEEERQRGNFPDRFSGHQFPNYSSELNVNALLLGDSALYLCASSRNRGLGYTFGSGTRLTVV.

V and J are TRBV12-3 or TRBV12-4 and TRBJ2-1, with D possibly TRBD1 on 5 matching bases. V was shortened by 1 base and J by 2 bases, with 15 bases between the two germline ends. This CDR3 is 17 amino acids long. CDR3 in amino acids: CASSLVVSDSPYNEQFF. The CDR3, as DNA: TGTGCCAGCAGTTTAGTGGTTAGTGACAGCCCCTACAATGAGCAGTTCTTC.

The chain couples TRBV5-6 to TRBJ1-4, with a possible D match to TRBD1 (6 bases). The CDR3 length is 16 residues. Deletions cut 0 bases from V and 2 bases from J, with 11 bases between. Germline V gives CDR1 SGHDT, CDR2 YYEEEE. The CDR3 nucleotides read TGTGCCAGCAGCTTGGCGACAGGTGGGACTAATGAAAAACTGTTTTTT. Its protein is CASSLATGGTNEKLFF.

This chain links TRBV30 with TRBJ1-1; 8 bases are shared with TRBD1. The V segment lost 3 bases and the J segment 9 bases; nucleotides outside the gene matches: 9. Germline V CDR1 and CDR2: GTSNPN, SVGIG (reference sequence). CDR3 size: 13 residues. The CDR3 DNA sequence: TGTGCCTGGAGGACAGGGGTCCTTCGGAAAGCTTTCTTT. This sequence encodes CAWRTGVLRKAFF.

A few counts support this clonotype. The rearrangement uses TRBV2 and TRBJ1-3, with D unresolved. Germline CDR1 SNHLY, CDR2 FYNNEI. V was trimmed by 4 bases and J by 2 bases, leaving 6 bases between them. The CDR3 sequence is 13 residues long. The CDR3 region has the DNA TGTGCCAGCAGTGCTAGTACTGGAAACACCATATATTTT. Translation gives CASSASTGNTIYF.

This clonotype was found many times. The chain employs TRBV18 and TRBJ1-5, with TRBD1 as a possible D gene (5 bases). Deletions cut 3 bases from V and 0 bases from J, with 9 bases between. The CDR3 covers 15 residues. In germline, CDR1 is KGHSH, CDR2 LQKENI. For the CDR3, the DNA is TGTGCCAGCTCACCTTCACAGGTTAGCAATCAGCCCCAGCATTTT. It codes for CASSPSQVSNQPQHF.

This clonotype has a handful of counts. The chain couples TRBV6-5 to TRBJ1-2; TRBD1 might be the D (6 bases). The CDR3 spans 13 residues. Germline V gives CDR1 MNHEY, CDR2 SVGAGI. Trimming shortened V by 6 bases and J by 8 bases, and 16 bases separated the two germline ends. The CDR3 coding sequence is TGTGCCAGCAGCGCCACCAGGGGTCGGGGCTACACCTTC. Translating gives CASSATRGRGYTF.

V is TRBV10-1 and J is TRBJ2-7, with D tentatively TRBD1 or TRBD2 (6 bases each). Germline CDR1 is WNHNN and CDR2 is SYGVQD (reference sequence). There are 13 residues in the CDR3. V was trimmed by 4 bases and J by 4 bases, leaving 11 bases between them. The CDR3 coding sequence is TGCGCCAGCAGTGGAGGGGGGAATTACGAGCAGTACTTC. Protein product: CASSGGGNYEQYF.

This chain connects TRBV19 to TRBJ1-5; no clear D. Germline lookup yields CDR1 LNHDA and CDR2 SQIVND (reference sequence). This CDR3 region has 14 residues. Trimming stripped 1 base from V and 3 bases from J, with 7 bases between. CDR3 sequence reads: CASSIALSNQPQHF. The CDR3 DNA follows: TGTGCCAGTAGTATAGCCTTATCCAATCAGCCCCAGCATTTT. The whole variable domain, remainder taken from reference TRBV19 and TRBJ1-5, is DGGITQSPKYLFRKEGQNVTLSCEQNLNHDAMYWYRQDPGQGLRLIYYSQIVNDFQKGDIAEGYSVSREKKESFPLTVTSAQKNPTAFYLCASSIALSNQPQHFGDGTRLSIL.

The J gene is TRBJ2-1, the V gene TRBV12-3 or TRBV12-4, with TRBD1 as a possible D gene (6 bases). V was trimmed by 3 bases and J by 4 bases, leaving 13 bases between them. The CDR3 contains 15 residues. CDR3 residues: CASSFGDTGYNEQFF. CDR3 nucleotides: TGTGCCAGCAGTTTTGGGGACACTGGATACAATGAGCAGTTCTTC.

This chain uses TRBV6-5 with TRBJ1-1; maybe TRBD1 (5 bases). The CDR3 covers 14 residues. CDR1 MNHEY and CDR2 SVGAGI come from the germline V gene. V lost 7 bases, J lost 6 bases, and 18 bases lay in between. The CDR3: CASKIHPGFPEAFF. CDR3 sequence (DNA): TGTGCCAGCAAAATCCACCCAGGGTTCCCTGAAGCTTTCTTT.

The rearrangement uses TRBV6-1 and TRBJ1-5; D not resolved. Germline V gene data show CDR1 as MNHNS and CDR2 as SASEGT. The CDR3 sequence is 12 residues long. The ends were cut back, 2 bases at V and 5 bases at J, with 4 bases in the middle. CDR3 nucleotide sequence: TGTGCCAGCAGTGAACAGGATCAGCCCCAGCATTTT. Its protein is CASSEQDQPQHF.

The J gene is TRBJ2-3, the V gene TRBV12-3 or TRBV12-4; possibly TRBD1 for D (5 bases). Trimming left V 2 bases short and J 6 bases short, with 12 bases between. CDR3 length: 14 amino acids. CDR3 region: CASSLSRVVDTQYF. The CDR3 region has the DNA TGTGCCAGCAGTTTAAGCAGGGTGGTGGATACGCAGTATTTT.

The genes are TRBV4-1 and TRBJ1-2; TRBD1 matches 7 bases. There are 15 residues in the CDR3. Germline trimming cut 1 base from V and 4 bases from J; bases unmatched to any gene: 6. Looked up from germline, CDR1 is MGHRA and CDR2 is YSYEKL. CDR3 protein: CASSQATGAGYGYTF. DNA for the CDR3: TGCGCCAGCAGCCAAGCCACAGGGGCGGGCTATGGCTACACCTTC.

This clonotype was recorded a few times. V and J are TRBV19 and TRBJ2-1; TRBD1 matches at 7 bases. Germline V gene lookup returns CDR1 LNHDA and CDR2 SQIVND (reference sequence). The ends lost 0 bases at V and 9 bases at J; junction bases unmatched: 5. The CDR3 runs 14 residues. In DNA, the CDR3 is TGTGCCAGTAGTATAGAAAGACAGGGCAGTGAGCAGTTCTTC. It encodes CASSIERQGSEQFF.

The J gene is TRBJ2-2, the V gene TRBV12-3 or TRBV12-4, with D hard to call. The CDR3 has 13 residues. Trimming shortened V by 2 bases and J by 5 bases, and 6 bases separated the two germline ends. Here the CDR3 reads CASSLQTTGELFF. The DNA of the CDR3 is TGTGCCAGCAGTTTACAGACTACCGGGGAGCTGTTTTTT.

CDR3 loop: CSARNPSQGAYGYTF. In DNA form, the CDR3 reads TGCAGTGCTAGAAACCCCAGCCAGGGTGCCTATGGCTACACCTTC. V gene TRBV20-1 combines with J gene TRBJ1-2; TRBD1 is a possible D gene (5 bases). The CDR3 loop spans 15 amino acids. V shed 2 bases and J shed 4 bases, with 17 bases lying between them. The germline gives CDR1 DFQATT, CDR2 SNEGSKA (reference sequence).

CDR3 in amino acids: CSATGTLNTGELFF. The CDR3, as DNA: TGCAGTGCCACCGGGACTCTGAACACCGGGGAGCTGTTTTTT. This sequence joins TRBV20-1 and TRBJ2-2, with a possible D match to TRBD2 (6 bases). Germline V gene data show CDR1 as DFQATT and CDR2 as SNEGSKA (reference sequence). V dropped 6 bases and J dropped 1 base, with 12 bases sitting between them. CDR3 length: 14 residues.

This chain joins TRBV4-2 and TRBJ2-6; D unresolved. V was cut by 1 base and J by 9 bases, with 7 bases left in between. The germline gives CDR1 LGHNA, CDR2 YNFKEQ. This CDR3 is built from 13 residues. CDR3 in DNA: TGTGCCAGCAGCCAAGCCGCCAGCAACGTCCTGACTTTC. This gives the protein CASSQAASNVLTF.

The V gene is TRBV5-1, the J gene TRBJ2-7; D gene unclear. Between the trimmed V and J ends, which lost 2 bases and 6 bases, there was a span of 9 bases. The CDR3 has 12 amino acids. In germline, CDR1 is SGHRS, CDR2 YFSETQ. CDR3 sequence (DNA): TGCGCCAGCAGCTTAGGGCCTCTCGAGCAGTACTTC. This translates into CASSLGPLEQYF.

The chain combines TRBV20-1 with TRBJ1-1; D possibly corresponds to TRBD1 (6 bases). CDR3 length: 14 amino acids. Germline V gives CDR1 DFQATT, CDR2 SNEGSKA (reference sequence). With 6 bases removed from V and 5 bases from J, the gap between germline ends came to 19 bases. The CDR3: CSAHPTGRGTEAFF. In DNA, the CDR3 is TGCAGTGCCCATCCAACAGGGCGTGGTACTGAAGCTTTCTTT.

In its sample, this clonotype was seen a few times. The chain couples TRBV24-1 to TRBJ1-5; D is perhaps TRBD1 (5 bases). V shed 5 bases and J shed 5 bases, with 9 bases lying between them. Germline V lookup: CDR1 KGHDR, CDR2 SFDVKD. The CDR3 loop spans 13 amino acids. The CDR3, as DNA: TGTGCCACCAGTGCAGGGTGGGATCAGCCCCAGCATTTT. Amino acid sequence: CATSAGWDQPQHF.

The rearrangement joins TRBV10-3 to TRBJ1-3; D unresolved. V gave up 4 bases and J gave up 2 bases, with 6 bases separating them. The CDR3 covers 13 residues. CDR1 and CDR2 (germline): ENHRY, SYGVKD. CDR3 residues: CAISAPAGNTIYF. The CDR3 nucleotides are TGTGCCATCAGTGCCCCCGCTGGAAACACCATATATTTT.